This T cell receptor beta chain emerged from a study of blood T cell repertoires in COVID-19 (TCRdb year 2020). A note on the overall study: Samples covering the acute and convalescent phases of COVID-19 were provided by collaborators in the United States, Italy and Spain. A freely available public database, intended as a resource for researchers studying the immune response to SARS-CoV-2, is where the repertoires were released. Nearly every sample came with metadata listing a de-identified subject ID, COVID-19 status, age in years and sex. Deeply sampled blood TCRbeta repertoires from subjects exposed to, actively infected with, or recovered from COVID-19 were included in the dataset. Where available, HLA class I and class II types were taken from metadata supplied by the sample provider and were not determined by assay-based typing. The prospective study material was composed of cDNA or gDNA derived from T cells, B-cell-depleted T cells, or PBMCs. Samples came from the ongoing ImmuneRACE study (first 160 participants) plus 1,254 subjects from 6 global collaborators. The study at large found these results: The quantity of clinical and demographic metadata differed by source and by participant and was supplied without curation.

Inclusive of the bounding cysteine and phenylalanine, the CDR3 is 16 residues long. The entry retains the CDR3 DNA only, 48 bases that are in frame from base 1. From a lookup of the germline V gene (reference sequence), CDR1 and CDR2 are MNHEY and SMNVEV. The V end gives up 6 bases and the J end 4 bases, leaving 9 bases in the junction not matched to a gene. To note about this clone: Its antigen is not yet known. The record has no base qualities; no much larger clone is one base away.

Whole blood was collected in K2EDTA tubes by collaborating institutions according to the institutions' own protocols. For TCRbeta analysis, collaborators shipped samples in one of three forms: frozen whole blood, isolated PBMCs, or DNA extracted from either of those sample types. TCRbeta CDR3 regions were amplified from genomic DNA using the immunoSEQ Assay, a bias-controlled multiplex PCR. As for the authors' bioinformatics: Within the assay, amplification of reference gene primers was used to estimate how many nucleated cells each sample contained. To quantify the absolute abundance of each unique TCRbeta CDR3 rearrangement, sequence reads were collapsed and filtered. For each sample, productive Simpson clonality was calculated as the square root of Simpson's diversity index across productive rearrangements. The clones in this table, taken by TCRdb from immuneACCESS, are in-frame only. Not every clone is retained; where verified, under half of the shortfall comes from an unresolved V gene, and the cause of the rest is unknown. D and trimming come from the DNA, and the V and J calls and clone size come from that table. The sample profile shows some 88,000 clones; about four fifths of them were found once. Approximately 22% of the sample is taken by the ten largest.

The sequenced sample was peripheral blood. This TCR was sampled from a human donor in a cohort sampled during active COVID-19. The rearrangement joined TRBV27 to TRBJ2-1, with 10 bases matching TRBD1. The base sequence is TGTGCCAGCAGACCTCTGGGACAGGGGACATACAATGAGCAGTTCTTC. Translated, this gives CASRPLGQGTYNEQFF.